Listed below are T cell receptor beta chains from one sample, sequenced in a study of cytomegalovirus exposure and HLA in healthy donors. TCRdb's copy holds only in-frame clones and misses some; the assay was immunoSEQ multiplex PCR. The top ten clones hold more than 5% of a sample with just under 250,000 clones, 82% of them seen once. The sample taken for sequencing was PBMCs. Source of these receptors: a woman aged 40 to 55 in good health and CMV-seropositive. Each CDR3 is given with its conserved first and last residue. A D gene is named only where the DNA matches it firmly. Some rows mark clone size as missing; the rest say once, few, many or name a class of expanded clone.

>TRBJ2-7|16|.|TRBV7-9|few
TGTGCCAGCAGCTTAGGGGGAGGGGGGTACCTTGACGAGCAGTACTTC
CASSLGGGGYLDEQYF
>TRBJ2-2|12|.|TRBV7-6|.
TGTGCCAGCAGCTTTCGGGCCGGGGAGCTGTTTTTT
CASSFRAGELFF
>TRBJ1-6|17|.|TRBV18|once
TGTGCCAGCTCACCACCTACAAGGGGCCCGGTGAGAGCACCCCTCCACTTT
CASSPPTRGPVRAPLHF
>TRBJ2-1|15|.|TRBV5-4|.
TGTGCCAGCAGCTTGGTCGGGACTTCCGTCAATGAGCAGTTCTTC
CASSLVGTSVNEQFF
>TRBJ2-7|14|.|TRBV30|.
TGTGCCTGGATCAACGCCGGGTCCTACGGGGAGCAGTACTTC
CAWINAGSYGEQYF
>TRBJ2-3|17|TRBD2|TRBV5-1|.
TGCGCCAGCAGCTTGCTGTCTAGCGGGGGGGCTTCGGATACGCAGTATTTT
CASSLLSSGGASDTQYF
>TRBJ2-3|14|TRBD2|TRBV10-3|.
TGTGCCATCTTCCGGGGGGGAAGCACAGATACGCAGTATTTT
CAIFRGGSTDTQYF
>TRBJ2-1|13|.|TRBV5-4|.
TGTGCCAGCAGCTTGGCAGGGCGCGGTGAGCAGTTCTTC
CASSLAGRGEQFF
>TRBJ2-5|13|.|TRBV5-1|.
TGCGCCAGCAGCCGGGACTCCGTGGAGACCCAGTACTTC
CASSRDSVETQYF
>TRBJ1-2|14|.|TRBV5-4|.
TGTGCCAGCAGCCCTTGGACAGAAACGAGCGGCTACACCTTC
CASSPWTETSGYTF
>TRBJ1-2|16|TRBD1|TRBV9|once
TGTGCCAGCAGCCACGCGACAGGGGGCAAGGACTATGGCTACACCTTC
CASSHATGGKDYGYTF
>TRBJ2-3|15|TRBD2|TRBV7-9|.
TGTGCCAGCAGCAAGGGACTAGTAGTCGCAGATACGCAGTATTTT
CASSKGLVVADTQYF
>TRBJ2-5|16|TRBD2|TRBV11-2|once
TGTGCCAGCAGCTTAGCCCTGGGGGTAGCGGGTGAGACCCAGTACTTC
CASSLALGVAGETQYF